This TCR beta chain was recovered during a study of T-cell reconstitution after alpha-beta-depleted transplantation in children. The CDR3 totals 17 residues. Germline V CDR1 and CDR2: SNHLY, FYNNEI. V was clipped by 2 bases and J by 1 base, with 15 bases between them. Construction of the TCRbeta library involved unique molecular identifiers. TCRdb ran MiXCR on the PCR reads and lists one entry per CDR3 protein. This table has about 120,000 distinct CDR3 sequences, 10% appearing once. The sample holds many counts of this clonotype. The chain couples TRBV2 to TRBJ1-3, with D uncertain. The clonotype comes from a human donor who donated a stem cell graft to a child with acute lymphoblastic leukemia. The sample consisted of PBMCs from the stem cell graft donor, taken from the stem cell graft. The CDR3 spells CASSEIEHIGSGNTIYF. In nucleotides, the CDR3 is TGTGCCAGCAGTGAAATCGAACACATCGGGTCTGGAAACACCATATATTTT.